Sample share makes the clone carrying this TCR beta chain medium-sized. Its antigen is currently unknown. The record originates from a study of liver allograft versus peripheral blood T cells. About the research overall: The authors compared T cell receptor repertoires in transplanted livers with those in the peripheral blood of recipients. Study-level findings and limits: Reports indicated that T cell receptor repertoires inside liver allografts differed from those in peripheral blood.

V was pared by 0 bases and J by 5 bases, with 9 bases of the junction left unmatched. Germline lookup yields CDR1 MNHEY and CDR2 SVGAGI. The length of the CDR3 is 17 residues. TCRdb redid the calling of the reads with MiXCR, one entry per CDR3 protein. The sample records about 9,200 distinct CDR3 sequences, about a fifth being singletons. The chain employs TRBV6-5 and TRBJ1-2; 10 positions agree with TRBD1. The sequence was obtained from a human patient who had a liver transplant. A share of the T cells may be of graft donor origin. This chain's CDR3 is CASSYSFTGQGRYGYTF. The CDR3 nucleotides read TGTGCCAGCAGTTACTCCTTTACGGGACAGGGGAGGTATGGCTACACCTTC.